This T cell receptor (beta chain) was observed in a study of blood T cell repertoires in COVID-19. Study background: The samples span acute and convalescent COVID-19 from the United States, Italy and Spain. The analysed material was cDNA or gDNA that came from T cells, B-cell-depleted T cells, or PBMCs.

V lost 3 bases to trimming and J lost 2 bases; unmatched junction nucleotides: 10. Germline CDR1 is MDHEN and CDR2 is SYDVKM. The CDR3 covers 17 residues. Source study methods: Estimation of nucleated cell counts relied on the amplification of reference gene primers. The method was immunoSEQ multiplex PCR; TCRdb's version includes in-frame clones alone and lacks a portion of them. V, J and clone size derive from that table, while D and trimming were established from the DNA sequence. The sample carries some 190,000 clones, approximately 85% recorded once. The sequenced sample was peripheral blood. This receptor was obtained from a man aged 55 to 69 with acute or convalescent COVID-19. V gene TRBV28 combines with J gene TRBJ1-2; TRBD1 aligns across 9 bases. The CDR3 loop is CASSFLGQGGSNYGYTF. The CDR3 DNA sequence: TGTGCCAGCAGTTTTTTGGGACAGGGAGGATCGAACTATGGCTACACCTTC.